The following is a TCR beta chain sequence with its context. Its matching antigen is unknown. The authors sequenced patients whose flow cytometry had shown CD8+CD57+ cell expansion. All patients had severe acquired aplastic anemia. CDR3 and TCR beta VDJ profiling relied on a genomic DNA template. TCRdb independently ran MiXCR on the reads; one entry per CDR3 protein. Of some 120,000 distinct CDR3 sequences listed, less than 50% were seen once; the top ten hold under 3%. The entry originates in a study of CD8+CD57+ T cells in acquired aplastic anemia. Study context: The average for DNA from sorted CD4+ and CD8+ cells was around 3.4 ug.

Study-wide findings and caveats: CD8+ Simpson's diversity showed no significant patient-control difference. Found in both controls and patients were about 30 CD8+ CDR3 sequences.

Sequencing was performed on sorted CD4+, CD8+, or CD8+CD57+ T cells (not recorded which) from PBMCs. This clonotype originated in a human donor with aplastic anemia.

CDR3 sequence: CSASLRDGYTF. The CDR3 DNA is TGCAGTGCTAGCCTCAGGGATGGCTACACCTTC. The chain has TRBV20-1 and TRBJ1-2, with D possibly TRBD1 on 5 matching bases. Germline loops: CDR1 DFQATT, CDR2 SNEGSKA (reference sequence). V was trimmed by 3 bases and J by 6 bases, leaving 8 bases between them. The CDR3 has 11 amino acids.